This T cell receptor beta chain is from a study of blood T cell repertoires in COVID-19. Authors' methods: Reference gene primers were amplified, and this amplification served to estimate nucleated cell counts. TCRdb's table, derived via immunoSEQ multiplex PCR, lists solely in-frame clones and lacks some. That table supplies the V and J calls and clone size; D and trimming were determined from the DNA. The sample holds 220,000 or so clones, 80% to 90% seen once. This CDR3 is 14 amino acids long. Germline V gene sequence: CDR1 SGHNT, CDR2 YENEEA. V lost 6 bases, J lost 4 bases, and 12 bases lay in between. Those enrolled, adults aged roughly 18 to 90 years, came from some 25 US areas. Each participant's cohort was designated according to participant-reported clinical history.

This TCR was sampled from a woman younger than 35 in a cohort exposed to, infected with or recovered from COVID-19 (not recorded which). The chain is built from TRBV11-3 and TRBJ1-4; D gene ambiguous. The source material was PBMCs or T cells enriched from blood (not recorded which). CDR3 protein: CASSNSRLNEKLFF. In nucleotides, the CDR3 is TGTGCCAGCAGTAACTCCAGGCTTAATGAAAAACTGTTTTTT.